One sample yielded the 5 T cell receptor beta chains listed below, sequenced in a study of spatial heterogeneity in lung cancer. Time point in this sample: sample taken at primary tumor resection. One entry per CDR3 protein, called by TCRdb with MiXCR from the 5' RACE reads. The sample comprises 35,000 to 55,000 distinct CDR3 sequences, roughly an eighth of which are singletons, and 50% to 70% rests with the top ten. Sequencing used PBMCs, obtained at surgery. These receptor sequences come from a male donor with early-stage non-small cell lung cancer.

This clonotype was found many times. CDR3 coding DNA: TGTGCCAGCAGCCCGGGCCCCCTGGGTGAGCAGTTCTTC. Translated, it gives CASSPGPLGEQFF. The chain combines TRBV7-2 with TRBJ2-1; D is undetermined. CDR1 SGHTA and CDR2 FQGNSA come from the germline V gene. The CDR3 is 13 residues long. V shed 5 bases and J shed 9 bases, with 14 bases lying between them.

This clonotype was observed a few times. The chain has TRBV12-3 or TRBV12-4 and TRBJ1-5; 7 bases fit TRBD1. After removal of 4 bases from V and 3 bases from J, the junction contained 18 bases not matched to a gene. The CDR3 loop spans 19 amino acids. The CDR3: CASSSSPWGQGGDNQPQHF. The CDR3 DNA reads as TGTGCCAGCAGTTCCTCGCCATGGGGTCAGGGGGGTGACAATCAGCCCCAGCATTTT.

This clonotype was recorded many times. V gene TRBV20-1 combines with J gene TRBJ2-3; D is unclear. The germline V and J ends were trimmed by 5 bases and 2 bases, with 8 bases remaining between them. Germline CDR1 reads DFQATT; CDR2 reads SNEGSKA (reference sequence). This CDR3 region has 12 residues. CDR3 nucleotides: TGCAGTGCTCCCGGGCTCACAGATACGCAGTATTTT. Residues: CSAPGLTDTQYF.

This clonotype was observed a handful of times. The chain recombines TRBV6-1 with TRBJ2-1, with D perhaps assigned TRBD1 or TRBD2 (7 bases each). The CDR3 covers 15 residues. CDR1 is MNHNS, CDR2 SASEGT, per germline. V was cut by 6 bases and J by 7 bases, with 19 bases left in between. The CDR3 DNA is TGTGCCAGCAGCCTCCAGGGGGGTAGCGGGAATGAGCAGTTCTTC. Encoded protein: CASSLQGGSGNEQFF.

This clonotype appeared many times. Written as DNA, the CDR3 is TGCGCCAGCAGCCAAAGGACAGGGGAGACCGGGGAGCTGTTTTTT. Residues: CASSQRTGETGELFF. The chain combines TRBV4-1 with TRBJ2-2; TRBD1 agrees at 9 bases. CDR3 length: 15 amino acids. The germline V gene has CDR1 MGHRA and CDR2 YSYEKL. V trimming: 2 bases; J trimming: 5 bases; junction bases outside the gene matches: 3.